The present T cell receptor (beta chain) was sequenced within a study of blood T cell repertoires in COVID-19. The overall study: COVID-19 samples collected from the United States, Italy and Spain covered acute and convalescent phases. PBMCs, B-cell-depleted T cells, or T cells provided the cDNA or gDNA that made up the material.

CDR3 length equals 13 residues. V was pared by 3 bases and J by 8 bases, with 13 bases between. Per germline, CDR1 SGHVS and CDR2 FQNEAQ. How the authors handled the data: Counts of nucleated cells, estimated from reference gene primer amplification, were obtained. TCRdb keeps only in-frame clones here, not all; method: immunoSEQ multiplex PCR. V and J calls and clone size are given by that table; D and trimming were obtained from the DNA. The sample shows over 150,000 clones, more than 75% of them seen only once. Sequenced: peripheral blood. The V call is TRBV7-8, the J call TRBJ1-1, with TRBD1 as a possible D gene (5 bases). This receptor was taken from a man aged 40-55 years with acute or convalescent COVID-19. The CDR3 spells CASSFRQGLEAFF. Here the CDR3 DNA reads TGTGCCAGCAGCTTCCGGCAGGGCCTCGAAGCTTTCTTT. Full variable domain (remainder filled in from reference TRBV7-8 and TRBJ1-1): GAGVSQSPRYKVAKRGQDVALRCDPISGHVSLFWYQQALGQGPEFLTYFQNEAQLDKSGLPSDRFFAERPEGSVSTLKIQRTQQEDSAVYLCASSFRQGLEAFFGQGTRLTVV.